This T cell receptor (beta chain) was identified in a study of Graves' ophthalmopathy and Graves' hyperthyroidism. Study-level points and caveats: Blood also contained most of the expanded thyroid clonotypes above 0.001 frequency.

The study amplified TCR beta CDR3 regions using RNA transcripts. Second-round multiplex PCR came after a first-round RT-PCR that employed HTBI primers. TCRdb re-derived calls from the multiplex PCR reads in MiXCR, one entry per CDR3 protein. The table records hundreds of thousands of distinct CDR3 sequences, less than 20% of them present only once. Germline V gene sequence: CDR1 MGHRA, CDR2 YSYEKL. This CDR3 region has 14 residues. Remarks on this clonotype: Its antigen is not known. A much more abundant neighbour one base away suggests this may be a read error.

What was sequenced was peripheral blood. This clonotype originated in a woman aged 18 to 35 with stable Graves' hyperthyroidism. This chain joins TRBV4-1 and TRBJ1-1; D remains ambiguous. This CDR3 is CASSQPGGPPEASF. The CDR3 DNA sequence: TGCGCCAGCAGCCAGCCAGGCGGCCCGCCTGAAGCTTCCTTT.